This TCR beta chain was captured in a study of early T cells in non-severe SARS-CoV-2 infection. TCRdb reprocessed the 5' RACE reads with MiXCR, giving one entry per CDR3 protein. The sample contains tens of thousands of distinct CDR3 sequences, about an eighth of which appear only once. Per the germline V gene, CDR1 is SEHNR and CDR2 is FQNEAQ (reference sequence). V was trimmed by 3 bases and J by 8 bases, leaving 16 bases between them. The CDR3 covers 14 residues. The sequence derives from an adult who was a healthcare worker with PCR-confirmed SARS-CoV-2 infection or an uninfected control (not recorded which). The rearrangement links TRBV7-9 to TRBJ1-1, with unresolved D. Sequencing used whole blood. The DNA of the CDR3 is TGTGCCAGCAGCTTTATCGGCCAGCTGACCGAAGCTTTCTTT. This translates into CASSFIGQLTEAFF.